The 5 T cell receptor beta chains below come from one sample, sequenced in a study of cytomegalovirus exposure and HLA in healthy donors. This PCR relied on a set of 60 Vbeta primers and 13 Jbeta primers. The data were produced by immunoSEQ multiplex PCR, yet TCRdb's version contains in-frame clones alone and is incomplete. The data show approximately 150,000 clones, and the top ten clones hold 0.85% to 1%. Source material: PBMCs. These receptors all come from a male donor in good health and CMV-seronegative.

The CDR3 here is CASSLRGQGEQPQHF. The DNA of the CDR3 is TGTGCCAGCAGCTTAAGGGGACAGGGAGAACAGCCCCAGCATTTT. The chain combines TRBV11-2 with TRBJ1-5; 9 positions agree with TRBD1. Trimming removed 2 bases from V and 7 bases from J; junction bases left unmatched: 6. The V gene's germline CDR1 is SGHAT and CDR2 FQNNGV. This CDR3 region has 15 residues.

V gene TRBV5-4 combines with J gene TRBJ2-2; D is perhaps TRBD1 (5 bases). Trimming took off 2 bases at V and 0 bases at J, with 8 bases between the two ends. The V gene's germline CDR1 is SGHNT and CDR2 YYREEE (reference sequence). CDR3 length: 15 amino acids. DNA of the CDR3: TGTGCCAGCAGCTTAGGACATTCGAACACCGGGGAGCTGTTTTTT. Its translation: CASSLGHSNTGELFF. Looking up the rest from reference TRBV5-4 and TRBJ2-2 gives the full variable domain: ETGVTQSPTHLIKTRGQQVTLRCSSQSGHNTVSWYQQALGQGPQFIFQYYREEENGRGNFPPRFSGLQFPNYSSELNVNALELDDSALYLCASSLGHSNTGELFFGEGSRLTVL.

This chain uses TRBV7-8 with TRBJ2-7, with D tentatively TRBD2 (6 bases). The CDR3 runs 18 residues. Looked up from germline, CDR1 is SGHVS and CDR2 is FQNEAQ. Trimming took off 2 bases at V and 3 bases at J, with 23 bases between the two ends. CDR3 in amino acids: CASSLILRARDLLYEQYF. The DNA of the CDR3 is TGTGCCAGCAGCTTAATTCTTCGGGCGCGGGACCTACTCTACGAGCAGTACTTC.

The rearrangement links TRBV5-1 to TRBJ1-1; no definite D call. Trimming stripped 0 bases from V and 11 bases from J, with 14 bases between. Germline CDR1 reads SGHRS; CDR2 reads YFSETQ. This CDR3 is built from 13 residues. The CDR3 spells CASSLEPVGAAFF. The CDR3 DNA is TGCGCCAGCAGCTTGGAGCCGGTGGGAGCTGCTTTCTTT. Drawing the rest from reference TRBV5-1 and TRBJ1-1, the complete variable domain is KAGVTQTPRYLIKTRGQQVTLSCSPISGHRSVSWYQQTPGQGLQFLFEYFSETQRNKGNFPGRFSGRQFSNSRSEMNVSTLELGDSALYLCASSLEPVGAAFFGQGTRLTVV.

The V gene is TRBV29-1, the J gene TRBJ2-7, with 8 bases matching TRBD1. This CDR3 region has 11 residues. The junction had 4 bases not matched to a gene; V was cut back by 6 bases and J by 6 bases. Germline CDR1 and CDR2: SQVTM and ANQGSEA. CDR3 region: CSVATGGEQYF. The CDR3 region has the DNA TGCAGCGTCGCCACAGGGGGCGAGCAGTACTTC.